The 15 T cell receptor beta chains presented below share a single source sample, sequenced in a study of beta chain features in type 1 diabetes. The entirety of the isolated RNA underwent reverse transcription, so expressed TCRB transcripts were sequenced. Clones were sequenced by immunoSEQ multiplex PCR, and TCRdb holds only the in-frame ones, with some missing. Of around 340,000 clones in the sample, 20% were seen once. Sequencing input: naive CD4+ T cells from blood. These TCRs come from a woman between 18 and 29 years old in good health.

The J gene is TRBJ1-5, the V gene TRBV6-4, with D tentatively TRBD1 (6 bases). V lost 0 bases and J 1 base, leaving 13 bases between the germline ends. Per germline, CDR1 MRHNA and CDR2 SNTAGT. The CDR3 has 17 residues. The CDR3 protein is CASSDSSQGLSNQPQHF. The CDR3 DNA sequence: TGTGCCAGCAGTGACTCGAGCCAGGGGCTGAGCAATCAGCCCCAGCATTTT.

This clone appeared a few times. The chain combines TRBV7-8 with TRBJ2-1, with a weak D call TRBD2 (6 bases). Deletions cut 5 bases from V and 8 bases from J, with 16 bases between. The CDR3 loop spans 14 amino acids. Germline loops: CDR1 SGHVS, CDR2 FQNEAQ. The CDR3: CASSRQSSVDEQFF. The CDR3 DNA reads as TGTGCCAGCAGCAGACAATCTAGCGTAGATGAGCAGTTCTTC.

J is TRBJ1-2 and V is TRBV9, with 7 bases matching TRBD1. Germline V CDR1 and CDR2: SGDLS, YYNGEE. The ends lost 3 bases at V and 2 bases at J; junction bases unmatched: 10. CDR3 length: 16 amino acids. The CDR3 sequence is CASSASARGLNYGYTF. The CDR3 nucleotides are TGTGCCAGCAGCGCCTCAGCGAGGGGGCTCAACTATGGCTACACCTTC.

This clone was observed a handful of times. The chain combines TRBV13 with TRBJ2-4; D gene ambiguous. In germline, CDR1 is PRHDT, CDR2 FYEKMQ (reference sequence). The CDR3 is 14 residues long. The V and J ends lost 6 bases and 7 bases respectively, with 16 bases between them. The CDR3 sequence is CASSATHVGNIQYF. The DNA for the CDR3 is TGTGCCAGCAGTGCTACCCACGTCGGGAACATTCAGTACTTC.

The table lists this clone with a few counts. CDR3 nucleotide sequence: TGTGCCAGCAGTTCGGACTCCCCTGGGGCCAACGTCCTGACTTTC. Encoded protein: CASSSDSPGANVLTF. This chain joins TRBV6-5 and TRBJ2-6, with TRBD2 as a possible D gene (5 bases). The CDR3 loop spans 15 amino acids. Germline V gives CDR1 MNHEY, CDR2 SVGAGI. V dropped 4 bases and J dropped 2 bases, with 9 bases sitting between them.

The chain is built from TRBV19 and TRBJ2-6, with TRBD1 matching 10 bases. V dropped 3 bases and J dropped 4; count of bases not matched to a gene: 6. The V gene's germline CDR1 is LNHDA and CDR2 SQIVND (reference sequence). The CDR3 runs to 17 residues. CDR3 nucleotide sequence: TGTGCCAGTAGTATTAGACAGGGGGCGACAGGGGCCAACGTCCTGACTTTC. Protein sequence: CASSIRQGATGANVLTF.

This clone came up a few times. The chain joins TRBV9 to TRBJ2-1; maybe TRBD2 (5 bases). V shed 0 bases and J shed 0 bases, with 10 bases lying between them. The CDR3 is 16 amino acids. Germline lookup yields CDR1 SGDLS and CDR2 YYNGEE. The CDR3: CASSVEVAFSYNEQFF. The CDR3 DNA sequence: TGTGCCAGCAGCGTAGAGGTAGCGTTCTCCTACAATGAGCAGTTCTTC.

This clone came up a few times. V usage is TRBV28 and J usage is TRBJ1-3; D call uncertain. V was trimmed by 5 bases and J by 0 bases, leaving 5 bases between them. The CDR3 length is 13 residues. Germline lookup yields CDR1 MDHEN and CDR2 SYDVKM. This CDR3 is CASSGISGNTIYF. The CDR3 nucleotides read TGTGCCAGCAGTGGCATCTCTGGAAACACCATATATTTT.

This sequence joins TRBV5-4 and TRBJ2-7; 7 bases agree with TRBD1. Losses at the gene ends were 4 bases for V and 6 bases for J; bases not matched to a gene: 13. Germline V gene sequence: CDR1 SGHNT, CDR2 YYREEE (reference sequence). There are 15 residues in the CDR3. The CDR3, as DNA: TGTGCCAGCAGCCCTACCGGGACAGTCGGTGGCGAGCAGTACTTC. Translation: CASSPTGTVGGEQYF.

This clone has more than one count but fewer than ten. The chain links TRBV18 to TRBJ2-1; D gene uncertain. CDR1 is KGHSH and CDR2 is LQKENI in the germline V gene. Trimming stripped 0 bases from V and 1 base from J, with 10 bases between. The CDR3 sequence is 16 residues long. The CDR3 nucleotides read TGTGCCAGCTCACCACCGTCGGGTCAGTCCTACAATGAGCAGTTCTTC. Translation gives CASSPPSGQSYNEQFF.

V is TRBV7-9 and J is TRBJ2-3; D not resolved. Germline lookup yields CDR1 SEHNR and CDR2 FQNEAQ (reference sequence). This CDR3 region has 12 residues. V gave up 4 bases and J gave up 7 bases, with 9 bases separating them. CDR3 sequence (DNA): TGTGCCAGCAGCTCCGGGTACAATACGCAGTATTTT. This sequence encodes CASSSGYNTQYF.

This clone was counted a few times. The chain is built from TRBV7-9 and TRBJ2-1, with 10 bases aligning to TRBD2. This CDR3 has 15 amino acids. CDR1 is SEHNR and CDR2 is FQNEAQ in the germline V gene (reference sequence). Trimming took 1 base from V and 6 from J; bases not matched to a gene: 3. The CDR3 nucleotides read TGTGCCAGCAGCTTAGAGCTAGCGGGAGTCAATGAGCAGTTCTTC. Translating it yields CASSLELAGVNEQFF.

The chain joins TRBV9 to TRBJ2-1; D uncertain. CDR1 SGDLS and CDR2 YYNGEE come from the germline V gene. There are 15 residues in the CDR3. The V end was cut by 2 bases, the J end by 3 bases, with 12 bases between. In DNA, the CDR3 is TGTGCCAGCAGCGTTTCTGTGGGCAGCTACAATGAGCAGTTCTTC. This gives the protein CASSVSVGSYNEQFF.

The chain joins TRBV2 to TRBJ1-1, with a weak D call TRBD1 (6 bases). Trimming cost V 1 base and J 6 bases, with 12 bases left between them. CDR1 and CDR2 from the germline V gene are SNHLY and FYNNEI. The CDR3 has 14 amino acids. CDR3 coding DNA: TGTGCCAGCAGTGAAGAAGTGACAGGCTCTGAAGCTTTCTTT. As protein: CASSEEVTGSEAFF.

This sequence joins TRBV7-3 and TRBJ2-5; TRBD2 might be the D (6 bases). Trimming took 5 bases from V and 7 from J, leaving 17 bases between them. The CDR3 loop spans 14 amino acids. The germline V gene has CDR1 SGHTA and CDR2 FQGTGA. The CDR3 nucleotides are TGTGCCAGCAGCCCGCAGACGGGGGTCGGGACCCAGTACTTC. Translation gives CASSPQTGVGTQYF.